This record covers a single TCR beta chain. This specimen comes from a study of shared clonotypes between healthy human individuals. Profiling relied on immunoSEQ multiplex PCR, and the TCRdb table lists in-frame clones only, not all of them. This table has about 1.5 million clones, 95% to 99% appearing once. Germline CDR1 LNHNV, CDR2 YYDKDF (reference sequence). Between the trimmed V and J ends, which lost 0 bases and 6 bases, there was a span of 6 bases. This CDR3 has 12 amino acids. The sequencing sample was made of naive CD4+ T cells sorted from blood. Subset reported: CD45RA+ positively selected. This clonotype originated in a man aged 30-40 years in good health. The rearrangement joins TRBV15 to TRBJ2-7; no reliable D call. CDR3 residues: CATSRDSSEQYF. CDR3 sequence (DNA): TGTGCCACCAGCAGAGACTCATCCGAGCAGTACTTC.